This TCR beta chain was identified in a study of technical replicates of blood from a few donors. The method was immunoSEQ multiplex PCR; TCRdb's version includes in-frame clones alone and lacks a portion of them. The data show some 93,000 clones, with approximately 95% seen just once and over 0.25% held by the top ten. CDR3 size: 16 residues. CDR1 SGHAT and CDR2 FQNNGV come from the germline V gene. Trimming removed 5 bases from V and 3 bases from J, with 17 bases in between. V usage is TRBV11-2 and J usage is TRBJ2-1; D might be TRBD2 (6 bases). The sequencing sample was made of T cells isolated from PBMCs. The receptor's source is a human donor in good health. In nucleotides, the CDR3 is TGTGCCAGCAGCCGAGGCTCCGGAGGGCGCTACAATGAGCAGTTCTTC. It yields the protein CASSRGSGGRYNEQFF. The full variable domain, rest sourced from reference TRBV11-2 and TRBJ2-1, is EAGVAQSPRYKIIEKRQSVAFWCNPISGHATLYWYQQILGQGPKLLIQFQNNGVVDDSQLPKDRFSAERLKGVDSTLKIQPAKLEDSAVYLCASSRGSGGRYNEQFFGPGTRLTVL.